This is a list of T cell receptor beta chains from one sample in a study of OX40 agonist ivuxolimab in advanced cancers. Assay: immunoSEQ multiplex PCR; the TCRdb copy retains only in-frame clones and omits some. The table shows about 48,000 clones, with 70% to 85% occurring only once. Source: CD4+ or CD8+ T cells sorted from blood, taken in a trial of the OX40 agonist ivuxolimab. The receptor source for this set is an adult with an advanced solid tumor such as melanoma, head and neck, liver or kidney cancer. Both conserved end residues are part of each CDR3. Each record gives: V gene, J gene, D gene, clone size, CDR3 protein, CDR3 DNA. The D gene is left open where the match is weak. Some rows mark clone size as missing; the rest say once, few, many or name a class of expanded clone.

>TRBV28|TRBJ2-3|-|-
CASSRADTQYF
TGTGCCAGCAGTAGGGCGGATACGCAGTATTTT
>TRBV5-5|TRBJ1-5|TRBD1|few
CASRGQAVNQPQHF
TGTGCCAGCAGGGGACAGGCTGTTAATCAGCCCCAGCATTTT
>TRBV2|TRBJ2-7|TRBD2|-
CASSEDAGVRYEQYF
TGTGCCAGCAGTGAAGATGCGGGAGTCAGGTACGAGCAGTACTTC
>TRBV5-6|TRBJ1-2|TRBD1|once
CASSFGQGGYGYTF
TGTGCCAGCAGCTTCGGACAGGGGGGGTATGGCTACACCTTC
>TRBV10-3|TRBJ2-3|-|-
CAIRDSYTDTQYF
TGTGCCATCCGGGACTCCTATACAGATACGCAGTATTTT
>TRBV19|TRBJ1-4|-|-
CASSSRHLPSNEKLFF
TGTGCCAGTAGTTCCCGGCATCTCCCCTCAAATGAAAAACTGTTTTTT
>TRBV7-8|TRBJ1-2|-|-
CASSLDRPGHGYTF
TGTGCCAGCAGCTTAGACAGGCCAGGCCATGGCTACACCTTC
>TRBV29-1|TRBJ2-7|TRBD1|-
CSGGQGIYEQYF
TGCAGCGGCGGACAGGGTATTTACGAGCAGTACTTC
>TRBV4-3|TRBJ2-3|-|-
CASSQGLGAGEDTQYF
TGCGCCAGCAGCCAAGGCCTGGGGGCGGGGGAAGATACGCAGTATTTT
>TRBV19|TRBJ1-1|-|-
CASSMYEGRNTEAFF
TGTGCCAGTAGTATGTATGAGGGCAGGAACACTGAAGCTTTCTTT
>TRBV19|TRBJ2-3|-|-
CASNGGVTDTQYF
TGTGCCAGTAACGGCGGGGTTACAGATACGCAGTATTTT
>TRBV5-1|TRBJ2-7|-|-
CASSLANVLGAYEQYF
TGCGCCAGCAGCTTGGCCAACGTCTTAGGGGCCTACGAGCAGTACTTC
>TRBV18|TRBJ2-5|-|-
CASSPRAGVKTQYF
TGTGCCAGCTCACCCCGCGCCGGGGTGAAGACCCAGTACTTC
>TRBV27|TRBJ2-7|TRBD1|-
CASSLGQGESPYEQYF
TGTGCCAGCAGTTTAGGGCAGGGGGAAAGCCCCTACGAGCAGTACTTC
>TRBV10-1|TRBJ2-1|TRBD1|-
CASRSGTGPYNEQFF
TGCGCCAGCAGGTCGGGGACAGGGCCCTACAATGAGCAGTTCTTC
>TRBV10-3|TRBJ1-1|-|-
CAISAGQLNTEAFF
TGTGCCATCAGTGCGGGGCAGTTGAACACTGAAGCTTTCTTT
>TRBV4-3|TRBJ1-5|-|-
CASSQAGAGYSNQPQHF
TGCGCCAGCAGCCAAGCCGGGGCCGGTTATAGCAATCAGCCCCAGCATTTT
>TRBV7-2|TRBJ2-1|-|-
CASSRNSYNEQFF
TGTGCCAGCAGCCGAAACTCCTACAATGAGCAGTTCTTC
>TRBV30|TRBJ2-7|TRBD2|-
CASMGGSYEQYF
TGTGCCTCTATGGGCGGGAGCTACGAGCAGTACTTC
>TRBV5-5|TRBJ1-1|-|-
CASSLGVGVSTEAFF
TGTGCCAGCAGCTTGGGAGTAGGGGTAAGCACTGAAGCTTTCTTT
>TRBV7-8|TRBJ1-2|-|-
CASSLLEYGYTF
TGTGCCAGCAGCCTTTTGGAGTATGGCTACACCTTC
>TRBV2|TRBJ1-2|TRBD1|-
CASSEDRDGGYTF
TGTGCCAGCAGTGAGGACAGGGACGGAGGCTACACCTTC
>TRBV30|TRBJ2-1|-|-
CAWSTGTVQFF
TGTGCCTGGAGTACCGGGACCGTCCAGTTCTTC
>TRBV30|TRBJ2-5|-|-
CAWSAGPPGPETQYF
TGTGCCTGGAGTGCCGGCCCCCCGGGACCCGAGACCCAGTACTTC
>TRBV30|TRBJ2-7|TRBD2|once
CAWRRRRLAVYEQYF
TGTGCCTGGAGACGCCGCAGGCTAGCGGTCTACGAGCAGTACTTC
>TRBV5-4|TRBJ1-5|-|once
CASSLAGGGQPQHF
TGTGCCAGCAGCTTGGCCGGGGGCGGTCAGCCCCAGCATTTT
>TRBV29-1|TRBJ1-1|-|-
CSASVKVATEAFF
TGCAGCGCATCGGTCAAGGTCGCGACTGAAGCTTTCTTT
>TRBV10-3|TRBJ2-1|TRBD1|few
CAISGQGRYNEQFF
TGTGCCATCAGTGGACAGGGACGGTACAATGAGCAGTTCTTC
>TRBV14|TRBJ2-7|TRBD2|few
CASSHTSGRARYEQYF
TGTGCCAGCAGCCATACCAGCGGGAGGGCGCGCTACGAGCAGTACTTC
>TRBV11-2|TRBJ1-2|-|-
CASSSILRGRNYGYTF
TGTGCCAGCAGCTCGATATTGCGCGGGAGGAACTATGGCTACACCTTC
>TRBV11-3|TRBJ1-1|-|-
CASSLGDLTEAFF
TGTGCCAGCAGCTTAGGAGATCTCACTGAAGCTTTCTTT
>TRBV4-1|TRBJ2-1|TRBD2|-
CASSPSGRRDHNEQFF
TGCGCCAGCAGCCCTAGCGGTAGAAGGGACCACAATGAGCAGTTCTTC
>TRBV9|TRBJ1-4|-|-
CASSVGGRGFEKLFF
TGTGCCAGCAGCGTAGGGGGACGGGGTTTTGAAAAACTGTTTTTT
>TRBV19|TRBJ2-5|-|-
CASSIRQRETQYF
TGTGCCAGTAGTATACGTCAACGAGAGACCCAGTACTTC
>TRBV7-3|TRBJ2-7|-|-
CASSTFGQLGEQYF
TGTGCCAGCAGCACTTTCGGACAGCTTGGGGAGCAGTACTTC
>TRBV6-1|TRBJ1-1|-|few
CASSFIGGTEAFF
TGTGCCAGCAGCTTTATTGGGGGCACTGAAGCTTTCTTT
>TRBV10-3|TRBJ2-5|-|few
CAISESPEETQYF
TGTGCCATCAGTGAGTCCCCGGAGGAGACCCAGTACTTC
>TRBV19|TRBJ2-1|TRBD1|-
CATRIQGAVDEQFF
TGTGCCACCCGAATACAGGGGGCGGTCGATGAGCAGTTCTTC
>TRBV29-1|TRBJ1-1|TRBD1|-
CSADRGDNTEAFF
TGCAGCGCCGACAGGGGCGACAACACTGAAGCTTTCTTT
>TRBV7-3|TRBJ1-1|-|-
CASSLFPGRVNTEAFF
TGTGCCAGCAGCTTATTTCCTGGGCGGGTGAACACTGAAGCTTTCTTT
>TRBV9|TRBJ1-6|-|few
CASSVGFNSPLHF
TGTGCCAGCAGCGTAGGGTTCAATTCACCCCTCCACTTT
>TRBV30|TRBJ1-5|TRBD1|-
CAWSYSDREDRAQHF
TGTGCCTGGAGCTACTCCGACAGGGAAGATAGGGCCCAGCATTTT
>TRBV6-5|TRBJ1-1|TRBD1|-
CASSWGGQGAAEAFF
TGTGCCAGCAGCTGGGGGGGACAGGGGGCCGCTGAAGCTTTCTTT